These 21 T cell receptor beta chains were sequenced from one sample in a study of shared T cell receptors in the human thymus. Method: immunoSEQ multiplex PCR; TCRdb's copy keeps in-frame clones and lacks some. The sample has hundreds of thousands of clones; around 89% are singletons. This same sample was also taken into another study, of human thymus T cells.

The sample taken for sequencing was thymocytes. These receptors were obtained from a boy younger than two with a congenital heart defect.

The chain links TRBV5-6 to TRBJ2-1; 14 bases map to TRBD2. The CDR3 consists of 19 residues. Germline assignment: CDR1 SGHDT and CDR2 YYEEEE. V gave up 1 base and J gave up 2 bases; unmatched junction bases: 8. CDR3 bases: TGTGCCAGCAGCTTGAAGACTAGCGGGAGGGCTTTGACCTACAATGAGCAGTTCTTC. This encodes CASSLKTSGRALTYNEQFF.

The J gene is TRBJ2-7, the V gene TRBV10-3, with 12 bases lining up with TRBD2. In germline, CDR1 is ENHRY, CDR2 SYGVKD. This CDR3 has 13 residues. The J segment lost 5 bases and the V segment lost 8 bases, leaving 4 bases of the junction unmatched. The CDR3, as DNA: TGTGCCATCGGACTAGCGGGATGGAACGAGCAGTACTTC. This sequence encodes CAIGLAGWNEQYF.

The CDR3 region is CASSSGTGAYEQYF. CDR3 in DNA: TGTGCCAGTAGTTCCGGGACAGGGGCATACGAGCAGTACTTC. The chain uses TRBV19 and TRBJ2-7, with TRBD1 matching over 10 bases. The CDR3 has 14 amino acids. Trimming took 5 bases from V and 4 from J; bases not matched to a gene: 5. The germline gives CDR1 LNHDA, CDR2 SQIVND (reference sequence).

This clone was counted once. The rearrangement uses TRBV11-2 and TRBJ2-7, with D maybe TRBD2 (6 bases). The V end was cut by 5 bases, the J end by 4 bases, with 9 bases between. The CDR3 consists of 12 residues. CDR1 is SGHAT and CDR2 is FQNNGV in the germline V gene. The CDR3 here is CASSTGEYEQYF. The CDR3 DNA reads as TGTGCCAGCAGCACGGGAGAATACGAGCAGTACTTC.

This clone was detected once. The J gene is TRBJ2-3, the V gene TRBV27; TRBD1 is a possible D gene (5 bases). The CDR3 length is 14 residues. The germline CDR1 and CDR2 sequences are MNHEY and SMNVEV (reference sequence). V lost 0 bases and J lost 4, with 8 bases in between. CDR3 residues: CASSLSDNPDTQYF. The DNA for the CDR3 is TGTGCCAGCAGTTTATCGGACAACCCAGATACGCAGTATTTT.

CDR3: CASSYTGTNFYEQYF. As DNA, the CDR3 is TGCGCCAGCAGCTATACCGGGACTAACTTCTACGAGCAGTACTTC. The chain joins TRBV4-3 to TRBJ2-5; 7 bases line up with TRBD2. The DNA end is more similar to TRBJ2-7, so the J call may be wrong. Looked up from germline, CDR1 is LGHNA and CDR2 is YSLEER. The CDR3 runs 15 residues.

V and J are TRBV7-9 and TRBJ1-3, with 9 positions matching TRBD1. Unmatched junction bases numbered 4, after V lost 6 bases and J lost 1 base. This CDR3 comprises 15 residues. Germline CDR1 reads SEHNR; CDR2 reads FQNEAQ (reference sequence). CDR3 residues: CASRKQGASGNTIYF. The CDR3 nucleotides are TGTGCCAGCAGAAAACAGGGGGCGTCTGGAAACACCATATATTTT.

The V and J genes are TRBV29-1 and TRBJ2-3; 8 nucleotides align to TRBD2. Looked up from germline, CDR1 is SQVTM and CDR2 is ANQGSEA. CDR3 length equals 15 residues. V lost 0 bases, J lost 4 bases, and 6 bases stayed unmatched. The CDR3 DNA reads as TGCAGCGTTGAAGATATTTGGCGGGAGGCAGATACGCAGTATTTT. Translating it yields CSVEDIWREADTQYF.

The V and J genes are TRBV18 and TRBJ1-3; 7 bases align to TRBD1. The trim removed 3 bases at V and 6 bases at J, leaving 11 bases unmatched. From germline, CDR1 is KGHSH and CDR2 LQKENI. The CDR3 sequence is 16 residues long. The CDR3, as DNA: TGTGCCAGCTCACCGAGCGACAGGGCTGGTGAAAACACCATATATTTT. Protein sequence: CASSPSDRAGENTIYF.

The chain employs TRBV6-1 and TRBJ1-1; D is uncertain. Between the trimmed V and J ends, which lost 6 bases and 5 bases, there was a span of 7 bases. Germline lookup yields CDR1 MNHNS and CDR2 SASEGT. The CDR3 covers 11 residues. DNA of the CDR3: TGTGCCAGCAGCCCGAGGACTGAAGCTTTCTTT. This encodes CASSPRTEAFF.

The chain recombines TRBV14 with TRBJ2-5, with D possibly TRBD2 on 5 matching bases. Germline V CDR1 and CDR2: SGHDN, FVKESK. V was cut by 3 bases and J by 2 bases, with 7 bases left in between. There are 13 residues in the CDR3. In nucleotides, the CDR3 is TGTGCCAGCAGCCAGGGAGAACAAGAGACCCAGTACTTC. It encodes CASSQGEQETQYF.

This clone was detected a few times. The chain joins TRBV10-3 to TRBJ1-1; 7 bases are shared with TRBD1. After removal of 9 bases from V and 0 bases from J, the junction contained 7 bases not matched to a gene. The CDR3 length is 14 residues. Germline V gives CDR1 ENHRY, CDR2 SYGVKD. This chain's CDR3 is CAIPGQLMNTEAFF. The CDR3, as DNA: TGTGCCATTCCGGGACAGCTTATGAACACTGAAGCTTTCTTT.

The chain has TRBV15 and TRBJ2-5; 14 bases fit TRBD2. The CDR3 consists of 18 residues. Germline CDR1 and CDR2: LNHNV and YYDKDF (reference sequence). After removal of 5 bases from V and 5 bases from J, the junction contained 13 bases not matched to a gene. CDR3 region: CATSGPKGLAGVGETQYF. CDR3 sequence (DNA): TGTGCCACCAGCGGCCCCAAGGGACTAGCGGGAGTAGGGGAGACCCAGTACTTC.

In the case of this clone: Other nucleotide sequences from this sample produce the same CDR3. The rearrangement uses TRBV10-3 and TRBJ1-1; no clear D gene. The CDR3 consists of 13 residues. Trimming pared 4 bases from V and 1 base from J, leaving 7 bases between. Germline lookup yields CDR1 ENHRY and CDR2 SYGVKD. The CDR3 reads CAISGGRNTEAFF. CDR3 DNA: TGTGCCATCAGTGGAGGGCGGAACACTGAAGCTTTCTTT.

The sample holds one count of this clone. V is TRBV9 and J is TRBJ1-1; maybe TRBD1 (6 bases). With 0 bases removed from V and 12 bases from J, the gap between germline ends came to 21 bases. Per the germline V gene, CDR1 is SGDLS and CDR2 is YYNGEE. There are 15 residues in the CDR3. As DNA, the CDR3 is TGTGCCAGCAGCGTAGCCTACAGGGACGACCAGGGGACTTTCTTT. It is translated as CASSVAYRDDQGTFF.

The chain carries TRBV9 and TRBJ2-1; TRBD2 is a possible D gene (6 bases). The CDR3 sequence is 14 residues long. Trimming took 7 bases from V and 6 from J, leaving 17 bases between them. Germline CDR1 and CDR2: SGDLS and YYNGEE. For the CDR3, the DNA is TGTGCCAGCGCACGGGACTCCTGGGGCAATGAGCAGTTCTTC. Protein product: CASARDSWGNEQFF.

This chain joins TRBV7-9 and TRBJ2-3, with 7 bases identical to TRBD1. Germline values: CDR1 SEHNR, CDR2 FQNEAQ (reference sequence). Trimming took 4 bases from V and 4 from J; bases not matched to a gene: 5. The CDR3 is made up of 14 amino acids. This chain's CDR3 is CASSSRQGPDTQYF. CDR3 DNA: TGTGCCAGCAGCTCCCGACAGGGCCCAGATACGCAGTATTTT.

The V gene is TRBV13, the J gene TRBJ2-4; 10 bases fit TRBD1. V lost 5 bases, J lost 7 bases, and 5 bases stayed unmatched. In germline, CDR1 is PRHDT, CDR2 FYEKMQ (reference sequence). The CDR3 length is 14 residues. CDR3 amino acids: CASSPRGQGNIQYF. The DNA for the CDR3 is TGTGCCAGCAGCCCTCGGGGACAGGGGAACATTCAGTACTTC. Together with reference TRBV13 and TRBJ2-4, the CDR3 gives the full variable domain: AAGVIQSPRHLIKEKRETATLKCYPIPRHDTVYWYQQGPGQDPQFLISFYEKMQSDKGSIPDRFSAQQFSDYHSELNMSSLELGDSALYFCASSPRGQGNIQYFGAGTRLSVL.

The V call is TRBV19, the J call TRBJ1-5; D remains unclear. The V end was cut by 4 bases, the J end by 4 bases, with 8 bases between. The germline V gene encodes CDR1 LNHDA and CDR2 SQIVND (reference sequence). This CDR3 is built from 13 residues. Here the CDR3 reads CASSTELNQPQHF. The CDR3 DNA is TGTGCCAGTAGTACAGAACTTAATCAGCCCCAGCATTTT.

The chain joins TRBV18 to TRBJ2-5, with D possibly matching TRBD1 (7 bases). Trimming shortened V by 3 bases and J by 5 bases, and 28 bases separated the two germline ends. The V gene's germline CDR1 is KGHSH and CDR2 LQKENI. The CDR3 length is 19 residues. CDR3 nucleotide sequence: TGTGCCAGCTCACCGATGGGGAGACTAGGTCACCCCAGGGGGGAGACCCAGTACTTC. It is translated as CASSPMGRLGHPRGETQYF.

V and J are TRBV5-4 and TRBJ2-6, with 7 nucleotides matching TRBD2. Per the germline V gene, CDR1 is SGHNT and CDR2 is YYREEE (reference sequence). This CDR3 has 20 residues. Trimming took 0 bases from V and 0 from J; bases not matched to a gene: 12. The CDR3 protein is CASSLDLAGVMYSGANVLTF. The DNA of the CDR3 is TGTGCCAGCAGCTTGGACTTGGCGGGAGTAATGTACTCTGGGGCCAACGTCCTGACTTTC.